One and the same sample provided the 12 T cell receptor beta chains below, sequenced in a study of tumor-infiltrating lymphocytes in oesophageal squamous cell carcinoma. TCRdb called the PCR reads again in MiXCR, with one record for every CDR3 protein. The sample lists several thousand distinct CDR3 sequences, 15% to 18% occurring once. Source material: blood. The receptors were gathered from a male donor with esophageal squamous cell carcinoma.

In this sample, this clonotype turned up many times. The genes are TRBV28 and TRBJ1-1; a possible D gene is TRBD1 (6 bases). The CDR3 runs to 14 residues. Germline lookup yields CDR1 MDHEN and CDR2 SYDVKM. V dropped 5 bases and J dropped 7 bases, with 17 bases sitting between them. CDR3 bases: TGTGCCAGCAGTCCCCTTTCAGGGGCGGGTGAAGCTTTCTTT. Amino acid sequence: CASSPLSGAGEAFF.

Relative to its sample, this clonotype is medium-sized. CDR3 loop: CASGSTPRGPGELFF. The CDR3 nucleotides read TGTGCTAGTGGTTCAACCCCTCGAGGGCCCGGGGAGCTGTTTTTT. The V gene is TRBV12-5, the J gene TRBJ2-2; possibly TRBD2 for D (5 bases). V dropped 4 bases and J dropped 6 bases, with 15 bases sitting between them. The CDR3 contains 15 residues. The germline V gene has CDR1 LGHNT and CDR2 FRNRAP. Combining the CDR3 with reference TRBV12-5 and TRBJ2-2 gives the whole variable domain DARVTQTPRHKVTEMGQEVTMRCQPILGHNTVFWYRQTMMQGLELLAYFRNRAPLDDSGMPKDRFSAEMPDATLATLKIQPSEPRDSAVYFCASGSTPRGPGELFFGEGSRLTVL.

This clonotype was seen only a few times. The rearrangement uses TRBV10-2 and TRBJ2-5; D is tentatively TRBD1 or TRBD2 (5 bases each). Trimming took 6 bases from V and 11 from J, leaving 25 bases between them. The CDR3 is 15 amino acids. Germline CDR1 is WSHSY and CDR2 is SAAADI. CDR3 sequence: CASRLIEGPFLEQYF. CDR3 in DNA: TGCGCCAGCAGACTAATTGAGGGGCCGTTCTTGGAGCAGTACTTC.

There are many counts of this clonotype. The J gene is TRBJ2-5, the V gene TRBV27, with D tentatively TRBD1 (6 bases). The CDR3 covers 14 residues. V lost 6 bases to trimming and J lost 11 bases, with 22 bases between them. Germline V gene data show CDR1 as MNHEY and CDR2 as SMNVEV (reference sequence). Written as DNA, the CDR3 is TGTGCCAGCAGCCTATTCCAGGGGAGTGGGGAGCAGTACTTC. The encoded protein is CASSLFQGSGEQYF.

Ten or more counts support this clonotype. The rearrangement uses TRBV5-1 and TRBJ2-5, with 7 bases identical to TRBD2. Trimming took 2 bases from V and 2 from J; bases not matched to a gene: 9. Germline V gene data show CDR1 as SGHRS and CDR2 as YFSETQ. The CDR3 runs 16 residues. The CDR3 DNA sequence: TGCGCCAGCAGCTTCACCTTGGGAGCGGGGCAAGAGACCCAGTACTTC. Residues: CASSFTLGAGQETQYF.

By sample fraction, this clonotype is medium-sized. The chain has TRBV5-4 and TRBJ2-1; the match to TRBD2 covers 7 bases. Germline CDR1 SGHNT, CDR2 YYREEE (reference sequence). This CDR3 contains 13 residues. Losses at the gene ends were 4 bases for V and 7 bases for J; bases not matched to a gene: 5. The CDR3 DNA sequence: TGTGCCAGCAGCCCGCAAGCGGGGAATGAGCAGTTCTTC. This gives the protein CASSPQAGNEQFF.

In regard to this clonotype: This CDR3 is missing its conserved last phenylalanine or tryptophan, likely due to a read error. The DNA is omitted, as the CDR3 cannot be located on it reliably, and the CDR3 follows TCRdb's listing. The gene calls are TRBV7-2 and TRBJ2-7; TRBD1 was called by the table and not checked on the DNA. Inclusive of both ends, the CDR3 amounts to 16 amino acids. Per the germline V gene, CDR1 is SGHTA and CDR2 is FQGNSA. CDR3 sequence: CASSMRGESYEQYFGS.

By its share, this clonotype is medium-sized (0.01 to 0.1%). This rearrangement joins TRBV24-1 to TRBJ2-1, with 9 nucleotides matching TRBD1. The CDR3 loop spans 11 amino acids. Looked up from germline, CDR1 is KGHDR and CDR2 is SFDVKD. V lost 10 bases to trimming and J lost 8 bases; unmatched junction nucleotides: 2. The CDR3 region has the DNA TGTGCCACAACAGGGGGCGATGAGCAGTTCTTC. Its protein is CATTGGDEQFF.

This clonotype has at least ten counts. V and J are TRBV6-1 and TRBJ1-1; 11 bases align to TRBD1. CDR3 size: 17 residues. Germline-derived CDR1 and CDR2 are MNHNS and SASEGT. After removal of 6 bases from V and 4 bases from J, the junction contained 13 bases not matched to a gene. The CDR3 bases are TGTGCCAGCAGCCTCGGACAGGGGGCCTCTTTTAGCACTGAAGCTTTCTTT. This sequence encodes CASSLGQGASFSTEAFF.

This clonotype was recorded many times. The chain joins TRBV28 to TRBJ1-3; D remains unclear. V lost 6 bases, J lost 4 bases, and 13 bases lay in between. Germline CDR1 is MDHEN and CDR2 is SYDVKM. The CDR3 has 14 amino acids. The CDR3 loop reads CASSGPFAGNTIYF. For the CDR3, the DNA is TGTGCCAGCAGCGGACCGTTCGCGGGAAACACCATATATTTT.

This clonotype came up once. The junction departs from the called germline gene at one end, perhaps through a read error. The J gene is TRBJ2-7, the V gene TRBV7-2; D possibly uses TRBD1 or TRBD2 (6 bases each). The CDR3 sequence is 14 residues long. Germline V CDR1 and CDR2: SGHTA, FQGNSA. DNA of the CDR3: TGTGCCAGCAGCTTTAGGGGGGCGTACAAGGAGCGGTTCTTC. Amino acids: CASSFRGAYKERFF.

Within the sample, this clonotype is medium-sized. The gene calls are TRBV19 and TRBJ1-4; 10 nucleotides agree with TRBD1. V lost 5 bases, J lost 7 bases, and 7 bases stayed unmatched. The CDR3 length is 15 residues. The V gene's germline CDR1 is LNHDA and CDR2 SQIVND (reference sequence). CDR3 sequence reads: CASSPPTGGREKLFF. CDR3 bases: TGTGCCAGTAGTCCGCCGACAGGGGGCCGTGAAAAACTGTTTTTT. Looking up the rest from reference TRBV19 and TRBJ1-4 gives the full variable domain: DGGITQSPKYLFRKEGQNVTLSCEQNLNHDAMYWYRQDPGQGLRLIYYSQIVNDFQKGDIAEGYSVSREKKESFPLTVTSAQKNPTAFYLCASSPPTGGREKLFFGSGTQLSVL.